This T cell receptor beta chain was sequenced in a study of cytomegalovirus exposure and HLA in healthy donors. Study-level points and caveats: Apart from CMV serostatus, no immune exposure information was available. In a later analysis, DRB1 alleles had the most associated TCRs; HLA-C alleles the fewest. Diagnosis of cytomegalovirus status made by the classifier reportedly showed high specificity and sensitivity.

The PCR had 60 Vbeta and 13 Jbeta primers. The method was immunoSEQ multiplex PCR; TCRdb's version includes in-frame clones alone and lacks a portion of them. The profile covers over 150,000 clones, with approximately 80% appearing a single time and roughly 0.1% taken by the ten largest. The donors, nominally healthy at sampling, likely had unrecorded immune exposures. A remark on this clone: Its antigen is as yet unknown.

V shed 5 bases, J shed 1 base, and the junction held 9 bases outside the gene matches. The CDR3 covers 16 residues. The V gene's germline CDR1 is SEHNR and CDR2 FQNEAQ (reference sequence). Sequencing was done on a sample of PBMCs. The chain recombines TRBV7-9 with TRBJ2-5; 8 nucleotides align to TRBD2. This receptor was identified in a boy aged 2 to 10 in good health and CMV-seronegative. In DNA form, the CDR3 reads TGTGCCAGCAGCCTTCAGCGGGGGCCTATCCAAGAGACCCAGTACTTC. Its protein is CASSLQRGPIQETQYF.